Sequencing of this TCR beta chain was carried out in a study of CD4 T cells in relation to SARS-CoV-2 and coronaviruses. Overall study findings and caveats: In around three fifths of donors, memory CD4+ clonotypes crossrecognized SARS-CoV-2 and at least one common cold coronavirus spike.

Points on this clone: Its antigen is unidentified.

Before the COVID-19 pandemic, during about 2011-2019, CD4+ T cells were taken from unexposed donors. Isolation of CD4+ T cells took place after around 11 days in culture. This table comes from immunoSEQ multiplex PCR, and its TCRdb copy is limited to in-frame clones, with some not included. The sample contains some 16,000 clones, about 84% of which appear only once. There are 13 residues in the CDR3. CDR1 is SGHNT, CDR2 YENEEA, per germline. Trimming pared 5 bases from V and 6 bases from J, leaving 10 bases between. This TCR was recovered from a human donor in good health. Sequenced sample: CD4+ T cells from PBMCs, cultured in vitro. J is TRBJ2-2 and V is TRBV11-3, with a weak D call TRBD2 (5 bases). DNA for the CDR3: TGTGCCAGCAGCGGACGTAGCGCCGGGGAGCTGTTTTTT. Its translation: CASSGRSAGELFF. Full variable domain (missing parts from reference TRBV11-3 and TRBJ2-2): EAGVVQSPRYKIIEKKQPVAFWCNPISGHNTLYWYLQNLGQGPELLIRYENEEAVDDSQLPKDRFSAERLKGVDSTLKIQPAELGDSAVYLCASSGRSAGELFFGEGSRLTVL.